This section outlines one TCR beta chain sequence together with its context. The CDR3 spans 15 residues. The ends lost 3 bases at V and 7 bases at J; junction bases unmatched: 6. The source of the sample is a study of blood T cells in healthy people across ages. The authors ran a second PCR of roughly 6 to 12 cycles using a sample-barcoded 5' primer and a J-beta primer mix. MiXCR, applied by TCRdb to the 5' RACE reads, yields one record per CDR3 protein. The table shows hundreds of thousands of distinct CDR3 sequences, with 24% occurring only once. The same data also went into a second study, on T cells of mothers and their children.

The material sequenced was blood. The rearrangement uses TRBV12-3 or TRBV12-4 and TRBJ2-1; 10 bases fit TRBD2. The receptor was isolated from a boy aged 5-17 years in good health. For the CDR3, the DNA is TGTGCCAGCAGTTTCCGAGCGGGGGGGTGGAATGAGCAGTTCTTC. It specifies CASSFRAGGWNEQFF.